Listed below are T cell receptor beta chains from one sample, sequenced in a study of patients and donors after allogeneic stem cell transplantation. In TCRdb, the RT-PCR reads were re-called with MiXCR into one record per CDR3 protein. There are some 10,000 distinct CDR3 sequences in the sample; approximately 4.2% occur only once, and just under 20% lies in the top ten. What was sequenced was blood, either unsorted or a sorted T cell fraction (not recorded which). These receptors came from a human donor who was either an allogeneic HSCT recipient or a stem cell or donor lymphocyte infusion donor (not recorded which). It is not recorded whose cells these are; they may come from a transplant donor. The CDR3 runs from the conserved cysteine through the conserved F or W. Fields, in order: J gene, V gene, CDR3 protein.

j_call: TRBJ2-2
v_call: TRBV12-3/TRBV12-4
cdr3_aa: CASSLGFRGELFF

j_call: TRBJ1-2
v_call: TRBV5-1
cdr3_aa: CASSSGANGAQVYGYTF

j_call: TRBJ1-4
v_call: TRBV2
cdr3_aa: CASTQLEKLFF

j_call: TRBJ1-2
v_call: TRBV12-2
cdr3_aa: CASRLARQGQDPGYTF

j_call: TRBJ2-6
v_call: TRBV6-5
cdr3_aa: CASSAGTGRSGANVLTF

j_call: TRBJ2-1
v_call: TRBV28
cdr3_aa: CVSSWSSLRFF

j_call: TRBJ1-5
v_call: TRBV7-9
cdr3_aa: CASSRRTGESSQPQHF

j_call: TRBJ1-1
v_call: TRBV28
cdr3_aa: CASSIQGMNTEAFF

j_call: TRBJ2-1
v_call: TRBV20-1
cdr3_aa: CSARVWAIEQFF

j_call: TRBJ2-3
v_call: TRBV3-1
cdr3_aa: CASSRFGDTQYF

j_call: TRBJ2-4
v_call: TRBV10-3
cdr3_aa: CAISEGGNIQYF

j_call: TRBJ2-7
v_call: TRBV25-1
cdr3_aa: CASSATTGGRSYEQYF

j_call: TRBJ2-3
v_call: TRBV20-1
cdr3_aa: CSAAWGGDTQYF

j_call: TRBJ1-5
v_call: TRBV6-5
cdr3_aa: CASSPLGTVNQPQHF

j_call: TRBJ2-5
v_call: TRBV6-2/TRBV6-3
cdr3_aa: CASSYSFGDDRETQYF

j_call: TRBJ1-4
v_call: TRBV19
cdr3_aa: CASTPQDRGLEKLFF

j_call: TRBJ2-5
v_call: TRBV18
cdr3_aa: CASSPRGGIGETQYF

j_call: TRBJ1-1
v_call: TRBV20-1
cdr3_aa: CSARDPGTGNTEAFF

j_call: TRBJ2-2
v_call: TRBV10-3
cdr3_aa: CAISGRSGLAENTGELFF

j_call: TRBJ1-2
v_call: TRBV6-6
cdr3_aa: CASSYYSSNYGYTF

j_call: TRBJ1-1
v_call: TRBV6-2/TRBV6-3
cdr3_aa: CASSYPTHDSFNTEAFF

j_call: TRBJ2-7
v_call: TRBV6-2/TRBV6-3
cdr3_aa: CASSDPQGRGSYEQYF

j_call: TRBJ2-1
v_call: TRBV3-1
cdr3_aa: CASSQGGQSYNEQFF

j_call: TRBJ1-4
v_call: TRBV28
cdr3_aa: CASSLGQDRWGLFF

j_call: TRBJ2-1
v_call: TRBV6-5
cdr3_aa: CASSPPGQVYNEQFF

j_call: TRBJ1-1
v_call: TRBV9
cdr3_aa: CASSAPTGPNTEAFF

j_call: TRBJ2-7
v_call: TRBV9
cdr3_aa: CASSPLAGLASEQYF

j_call: TRBJ2-3
v_call: TRBV24-1
cdr3_aa: CATSEDSTDTQYF

j_call: TRBJ1-2
v_call: TRBV9
cdr3_aa: CASSTAWTRTSGYTF

j_call: TRBJ1-1
v_call: TRBV6-5
cdr3_aa: CASSYSWRVNTEAFF

j_call: TRBJ2-2
v_call: TRBV12-3/TRBV12-4
cdr3_aa: CASSSQGTAGELFF

j_call: TRBJ2-7
v_call: TRBV6-5
cdr3_aa: CASSYREWHEQYF

j_call: TRBJ1-3
v_call: TRBV6-5
cdr3_aa: CASSSTTSGSGNTIYF

j_call: TRBJ2-5
v_call: TRBV28
cdr3_aa: CASSPVRASGMGETQYF

j_call: TRBJ2-3
v_call: TRBV7-2
cdr3_aa: CASSLGTDTQYF

j_call: TRBJ1-2
v_call: TRBV20-1
cdr3_aa: CSAARQRANYGYTF

j_call: TRBJ2-7
v_call: TRBV5-5
cdr3_aa: CASSLVAGYNEQYF

j_call: TRBJ2-2
v_call: TRBV5-1
cdr3_aa: CASSLQGTGELFF

j_call: TRBJ1-5
v_call: TRBV20-1
cdr3_aa: CSAQRDSINQPQHF

j_call: TRBJ2-1
v_call: TRBV27
cdr3_aa: CASSPKEYNEQFF

j_call: TRBJ1-2
v_call: TRBV24-1
cdr3_aa: CATSDRTGGEGYTF

j_call: TRBJ2-1
v_call: TRBV13
cdr3_aa: CASRRGRAPYNEQFF

j_call: TRBJ2-3
v_call: TRBV3-1
cdr3_aa: CASSQVGAGTDTQYF

j_call: TRBJ2-1
v_call: TRBV5-1
cdr3_aa: CASSLAPRTYNEQFF

j_call: TRBJ2-5
v_call: TRBV3-1
cdr3_aa: CASSRTGQGAGETQYF